These 19 T cell receptor beta chains were sequenced from one sample in a study of immune heterogeneity within non-small cell lung tumors (dated by TCRdb to 2017 to 2018). The instrument was a HiSeq X Ten. A multiplex PCR system amplified the TCR beta CDR3 region, with a first 10-cycle round using 32 V-gene forward and 13 J-gene reverse primers. TCRdb's own reprocessing of the public reads used fastp at Q25 and MiXCR and kept productive beta chains. Each record represents a unique CDR3 protein, reported with the most common genes and DNA among its rows. The sample table shows tens of thousands of distinct CDR3 sequences, and 25% to 30% are seen once. The ten biggest clones cover about 4% of the sample. For the TCR template, genomic DNA was extracted from bulk tumor tissue, and around 600 ng of gDNA was amplified for each sample. During surgery, several biopsies were collected from each primary tumor and placed as far from one another as possible within the tumor mass. The study cohort was described as untreated, and the patients were newly diagnosed NSCLC cases having curative surgery.

The sample comprised lung tumor tissue. These receptors originate from a middle-aged man with non-small cell lung cancer.

The gene calls are TRBV10-2 and TRBJ2-5, with 9 bases lining up with TRBD2. Trimming took 6 bases from V and 4 from J; bases not matched to a gene: 9. This CDR3 region has 15 residues. Looked up from germline, CDR1 is WSHSY and CDR2 is SAAADI. The DNA for the CDR3 is TGCGCCAGCAGCATGACTAGCGGAGGGGCAGAGACCCAGTACTTC. Its translation is CASSMTSGGAETQYF.

This chain links TRBV3-1 with TRBJ2-2; D possibly corresponds to TRBD1 (6 bases). Germline V gene lookup returns CDR1 LGHDT and CDR2 YNNKEL (reference sequence). The CDR3 runs to 17 residues. Trimming shortened V by 0 bases and J by 3 bases, and 14 bases separated the two germline ends. CDR3 DNA sequence: TGTGCCAGCAGCCAAGAACGACAGGTGTGGGACACCGGGGAGCTGTTTTTT. This sequence encodes CASSQERQVWDTGELFF.

As regards this clonotype: Mismatch with germline at one junction end may stem from a read error. The rearrangement joins TRBV6-1 to TRBJ2-7; TRBD1 aligns across 7 bases. The CDR3 contains 15 residues. Germline V CDR1 and CDR2: MNHNS, SASEGT. The CDR3: CASSKAVWTGHEQYF. DNA of the CDR3: TGTGCCAGCAGTAAAGCCGTATGGACAGGCCACGAGCAGTACTTC.

A few counts support this clonotype. The chain is built from TRBV20-1 and TRBJ2-1; D is perhaps TRBD1 or TRBD2 (5 bases each). The germline CDR1 and CDR2 sequences are DFQATT and SNEGSKA (reference sequence). The ends were cut back, 8 bases at V and 3 bases at J, with 14 bases in the middle. The CDR3 has 13 amino acids. The CDR3 region has the DNA TGCAGTTGGGACCGAAGGGGCTACAATGAGCAGTTCTTC. This codes for CSWDRRGYNEQFF.

There are many counts of this clonotype. The chain couples TRBV27 to TRBJ2-7, with 10 bases fitting TRBD2. The CDR3 is made up of 15 amino acids. Trimming removed 4 bases from V and 2 bases from J; junction bases left unmatched: 5. CDR1 is MNHEY, CDR2 SMNVEV, per germline (reference sequence). CDR3 sequence (DNA): TGTGCCAGCAGTTCGCGGACTAGCGGACCCTACGAGCAGTACTTC. Translating it yields CASSSRTSGPYEQYF.

In its sample, this clonotype was seen many times. This chain joins TRBV7-9 and TRBJ2-3; a weak D match, TRBD2 (6 bases). The V gene lost 4 bases and the J gene lost 1 base, with 12 bases spanning the gap. The length of the CDR3 is 15 residues. CDR1 is SEHNR, CDR2 FQNEAQ, per germline (reference sequence). CDR3 sequence reads: CASSSGRGGTDTQYF. The CDR3 DNA follows: TGTGCCAGCAGCTCCGGGAGAGGCGGCACAGATACGCAGTATTTT.

The chain employs TRBV5-4 and TRBJ1-6, with D hard to call. Germline values: CDR1 SGHNT, CDR2 YYREEE (reference sequence). V lost 4 bases to trimming and J lost 6 bases, with 5 bases between them. The CDR3 loop spans 12 amino acids. The CDR3 DNA reads TGTGCCAGCAGCACCCCTAATTCACCCCTCCACTTT. Its translation is CASSTPNSPLHF.

The table lists this clonotype with many counts. The J gene is TRBJ2-7, the V gene TRBV5-1, with a tentative D call TRBD1 (6 bases). Deletions cut 3 bases from V and 2 bases from J, with 18 bases between. Germline V gene lookup returns CDR1 SGHRS and CDR2 YFSETQ. The CDR3 extends over 16 amino acids. In nucleotides, the CDR3 is TGCGCCAGCAGCTGGATCCCTGGGGACACTACCTACGAGCAGTACTTC. This codes for CASSWIPGDTTYEQYF.

The rearrangement links TRBV24-1 to TRBJ1-1; maybe TRBD1 (6 bases). V was trimmed by 7 bases and J by 3 bases, leaving 17 bases between them. The germline gives CDR1 KGHDR, CDR2 SFDVKD. The CDR3 contains 15 residues. As DNA, the CDR3 is TGTGCCACCAGCGCTCTTCGGGGGCAGGACACTGAAGCTTTCTTT. Residues: CATSALRGQDTEAFF.

This clonotype appeared many times. This chain connects TRBV30 to TRBJ1-3; TRBD1 might be the D (6 bases). The germline CDR1 and CDR2 sequences are GTSNPN and SVGIG (reference sequence). CDR3 length equals 14 residues. Trimming shortened V by 4 bases and J by 2 bases, and 12 bases separated the two germline ends. CDR3 sequence reads: CAWNRGGAGNTIYF. For the CDR3, the DNA is TGTGCCTGGAACCGAGGGGGGGCTGGAAACACCATATATTTT.

The table lists this clonotype with a few counts. The chain joins TRBV7-9 to TRBJ2-2, with unresolved D. Germline CDR1 SEHNR, CDR2 FQNEAQ (reference sequence). The CDR3 contains 13 residues. V lost 5 bases and J lost 3, with 7 bases in between. In DNA form, the CDR3 reads TGTGCCAGCAGCAAGTCAGACACCGGGGAGCTGTTTTTT. Translating gives CASSKSDTGELFF.

Only a few counts were recorded for this clonotype. This may be a read error, as it is one base from a much larger clone. The chain joins TRBV11-2 to TRBJ2-7; TRBD1 aligns across 7 bases. Trimming removed 3 bases from V and 4 bases from J; junction bases left unmatched: 6. The germline CDR1 and CDR2 sequences are SGHAT and FQNNGV. The CDR3 is 14 residues long. CDR3 residues: CASSFWTGEYEQYF. In DNA, the CDR3 is TGTGCCAGCAGCTTTTGGACAGGTGAATACGAGCAGTACTTC.

A word on this clonotype: A read error may produce the germline difference seen at one junction end. The V gene is TRBV6-2 or TRBV6-3, the J gene TRBJ1-1; D possibly corresponds to TRBD1 (6 bases). The CDR3 totals 17 residues. The germline gives CDR1 MNHEY, CDR2 SVGEGT. The CDR3 nucleotides are TGTGTCAGCAGTTACGCAATGCCGGACAGATTGAACACTGAAGCTTTCTTC. It is translated as CVSSYAMPDRLNTEAFF.

The V call is TRBV20-1, the J call TRBJ2-3, with 9 bases that match TRBD2. CDR3 length: 15 residues. V lost 2 bases, J lost 13 bases, and 16 bases stayed unmatched. Germline-derived CDR1 and CDR2 are DFQATT and SNEGSKA (reference sequence). This CDR3 is CSARSAGASGTSEYF. The CDR3 DNA is TGCAGTGCTAGATCGGCAGGGGCTAGCGGGACTTCGGAGTATTTT.

Note on this clonotype: One end of the junction does not line up with germline, which may come from a read error. V and J are TRBV20-1 and TRBJ1-4; D is possibly TRBD1 (5 bases). Germline lookup yields CDR1 DFQATT and CDR2 SNEGSKA (reference sequence). The CDR3 is 15 amino acids. CDR3 sequence: CNARDQRGGNEKLFF. The DNA for the CDR3 is TGCAATGCTAGAGATCAACGGGGGGGAAATGAAAAACTGTTTTTT.

This sequence joins TRBV10-3 and TRBJ1-1; D unclear. The CDR3 contains 15 residues. V lost 3 bases, J lost 2 bases, and 13 bases lay in between. The germline V gene encodes CDR1 ENHRY and CDR2 SYGVKD. The CDR3 region has the DNA TGTGCCATCAGTGATCGTGGGCAGGCAAACACTGAAGCTTTCTTT. Amino acid sequence: CAISDRGQANTEAFF.

This clonotype was seen at least ten times. The V call is TRBV19, the J call TRBJ2-1; D might be TRBD2 (5 bases). CDR3 length: 16 amino acids. V lost 1 base and J lost 5, with 15 bases in between. Germline V gene sequence: CDR1 LNHDA, CDR2 SQIVND (reference sequence). CDR3 bases: TGTGCCAGTAGTATAGGCGGGCCCCACCCCCACAATGAGCAGTTCTTC. Amino acid sequence: CASSIGGPHPHNEQFF.

This clonotype was counted at least ten times. The chain couples TRBV20-1 to TRBJ2-7, with TRBD2 matching over 7 bases. Losses at the gene ends were 0 bases for V and 2 bases for J; bases not matched to a gene: 4. Germline CDR1 DFQATT, CDR2 SNEGSKA (reference sequence). The CDR3 sequence is 14 residues long. CDR3 sequence (DNA): TGCAGTGCTAGAGATGGCGGGGGAGCCTACGAGCAGTACTTC. Residues: CSARDGGGAYEQYF.

This clonotype was detected a few times. The V and J genes are TRBV7-3 and TRBJ2-5, with 8 bases identical to TRBD2. After removal of 1 base from V and 5 bases from J, the junction contained 6 bases not matched to a gene. There are 15 residues in the CDR3. Germline CDR1 and CDR2: SGHTA and FQGTGA. CDR3 nucleotide sequence: TGTGCCAGCAGCTTAAACGGCGGGGGGCAGGAGACCCAGTACTTC. Protein: CASSLNGGGQETQYF.